The next 27 T cell receptor beta chains were all read from a single sample in a study of cytomegalovirus exposure and HLA in healthy donors. 13 Jbeta primers and 60 Vbeta primers were used for the PCR. Repertoires were generated with immunoSEQ multiplex PCR, while TCRdb's copy carries only in-frame clones and drops some. Of 150,000 to 190,000 clones in the sample, less than 85% were seen once. Material: PBMCs. Source of these receptors: a woman aged 45-65 years in good health and CMV-seropositive.

The J gene is TRBJ2-3, the V gene TRBV7-2; 8 bases line up with TRBD2. The germline V gene encodes CDR1 SGHTA and CDR2 FQGNSA. This CDR3 is built from 15 residues. The V gene end was trimmed by 5 bases and the J gene end by 4 bases; junction bases not matched to a gene: 8. CDR3 sequence: CASSPGGAGADTQYF. CDR3 bases: TGTGCCAGCAGCCCCGGGGGGGCTGGAGCAGATACGCAGTATTTT.

The gene calls are TRBV29-1 and TRBJ2-4; 8 nucleotides agree with TRBD1. CDR3 length: 13 residues. The germline V gene encodes CDR1 SQVTM and CDR2 ANQGSEA. With 4 bases clipped from V and 6 bases from J, the junction kept 5 bases outside the gene matches. CDR3 in amino acids: CSVVSDRGNIQYF. The CDR3 DNA is TGCAGCGTTGTATCAGACAGGGGAAACATTCAGTACTTC.

The rearrangement uses TRBV5-6 and TRBJ2-7; possibly TRBD2 for D (5 bases). Germline V lookup: CDR1 SGHDT, CDR2 YYEEEE. The CDR3 covers 14 residues. Trimming removed 5 bases from V and 0 bases from J, with 12 bases in between. DNA for the CDR3: TGTGCCAGCAGACTGGCGGGCAGCTCCTACGAGCAGTACTTC. Protein sequence: CASRLAGSSYEQYF. Full variable domain (remainder filled in from reference TRBV5-6 and TRBJ2-7): DAGVTQSPTHLIKTRGQQVTLRCSPKSGHDTVSWYQQALGQGPQFIFQYYEEEERQRGNFPDRFSGHQFPNYSSELNVNALLLGDSALYLCASRLAGSSYEQYFGPGTRLTVT.

The chain uses TRBV27 and TRBJ2-7; 8 bases agree with TRBD1. Per germline, CDR1 MNHEY and CDR2 SMNVEV (reference sequence). The CDR3 totals 13 residues. V shed 3 bases, J shed 4 bases, and the junction held 2 bases outside the gene matches. The CDR3 sequence: CASSLRTGYEQYF. CDR3 DNA sequence: TGTGCCAGCAGTTTGAGGACAGGGTACGAGCAGTACTTC.

The gene calls are TRBV5-1 and TRBJ1-5; maybe TRBD1 (5 bases). V lost 4 bases and J 7 bases, leaving 15 bases between the germline ends. Germline CDR1 is SGHRS and CDR2 is YFSETQ. The CDR3 is 14 residues long. DNA of the CDR3: TGCGCCAGCAGCCCTCAGGGTCATGGACAGCCCCAGCATTTT. Encoded protein: CASSPQGHGQPQHF.

The chain joins TRBV18 to TRBJ2-7; D might be TRBD1 (5 bases). CDR1 is KGHSH, CDR2 LQKENI, per germline. V lost 2 bases to trimming and J lost 4 bases, with 12 bases between them. The CDR3 covers 14 residues. The CDR3 spells CASSPSAGMYEQYF. Here the CDR3 DNA reads TGTGCCAGCTCACCAAGTGCAGGGATGTACGAGCAGTACTTC.

The rearrangement links TRBV27 to TRBJ2-1; no definite D call. The CDR3 runs 15 residues. With 6 bases removed from V and 0 bases from J, the gap between germline ends came to 12 bases. Germline loops: CDR1 MNHEY, CDR2 SMNVEV (reference sequence). As DNA, the CDR3 is TGTGCCAGCAGCCCGATGGGCAGCTCCTACAATGAGCAGTTCTTC. This gives the protein CASSPMGSSYNEQFF.

The CDR3 here is CASSPRGLAGGLDEQYF. CDR3 bases: TGTGCCAGCAGCCCACGGGGTCTAGCGGGGGGCCTTGACGAGCAGTACTTC. This chain uses TRBV11-2 with TRBJ2-7; 11 positions match TRBD2. J gave up 5 bases and V 5 bases, and 14 bases lay outside the gene matches. The CDR3 has 17 residues. Germline values: CDR1 SGHAT, CDR2 FQNNGV.

The genes are TRBV6-5 and TRBJ2-4, with D possibly TRBD2 on 6 matching bases. Germline values: CDR1 MNHEY, CDR2 SVGAGI. The V and J ends lost 4 bases and 3 bases respectively, with 13 bases between them. This CDR3 comprises 15 residues. CDR3 in amino acids: CASSSAGTGKNIQYF. CDR3 coding DNA: TGTGCCAGCAGTTCCGCAGGGACTGGCAAAAACATTCAGTACTTC.

Note on this clone: At one end, the junction sequence differs from germline, possibly due to a read error. The V call is TRBV30, the J call TRBJ1-3; D not certain. Germline V lookup: CDR1 GTSNPN, CDR2 SVGIG (reference sequence). CDR3 length: 14 residues. The CDR3 spells CAWRQLNSGNAIYF. The CDR3 DNA sequence: TGTGCCTGGAGACAGCTAAACTCTGGAAACGCCATATATTTT.

The chain couples TRBV6-6 to TRBJ1-1; no definite D call. The germline V and J ends were trimmed by 3 bases and 11 bases, with 13 bases remaining between them. CDR3 length equals 12 residues. Germline assignment: CDR1 MNHNY and CDR2 SVGAGI (reference sequence). DNA for the CDR3: TGTGCCAGCAGTTATGGAACGAAGGAGGCTTTCTTT. It yields the protein CASSYGTKEAFF.

The J gene is TRBJ1-5, the V gene TRBV27, with D maybe TRBD1 (5 bases). This CDR3 has 15 amino acids. Trimming removed 7 bases at V and 4 bases at J, with 17 bases between. Germline V gene lookup returns CDR1 MNHEY and CDR2 SMNVEV (reference sequence). The CDR3 is CASTSSGFLNQPQHF. CDR3 coding DNA: TGTGCCAGCACCTCTTCAGGGTTCTTAAATCAGCCCCAGCATTTT.

This chain joins TRBV2 and TRBJ2-7; TRBD2 matches at 9 bases. V gave up 1 base and J gave up 2 bases; unmatched junction bases: 6. Germline V lookup: CDR1 SNHLY, CDR2 FYNNEI. The length of the CDR3 is 16 residues. CDR3 sequence: CASSEVGGGAPYEQYF. The CDR3 DNA reads TGTGCCAGCAGTGAAGTTGGCGGGGGGGCCCCCTACGAGCAGTACTTC. Together with reference TRBV2 and TRBJ2-7, the CDR3 gives the full variable domain: EPEVTQTPSHQVTQMGQEVILRCVPISNHLYFYWYRQILGQKVEFLVSFYNNEISEKSEIFDDQFSVERPDGSNFTLKIRSTKLEDSAMYFCASSEVGGGAPYEQYFGPGTRLTVT.

This clone came up a few times. This chain joins TRBV4-1 and TRBJ2-4; D may be TRBD1 (5 bases). The CDR3 spans 16 residues. Germline CDR1 and CDR2: MGHRA and YSYEKL. V lost 4 bases, J lost 5 bases, and 18 bases lay in between. The DNA for the CDR3 is TGCGCCAGCAGCCTCAATCAGGGTTTCAAGGAAAACATTCAGTACTTC. Amino acids: CASSLNQGFKENIQYF.

This chain links TRBV6-6 with TRBJ1-2; a weak D match, TRBD1 (5 bases). The V gene lost 5 bases and the J gene lost 4 bases, with 8 bases spanning the gap. Per germline, CDR1 MNHNY and CDR2 SVGAGI (reference sequence). The CDR3 extends over 12 amino acids. CDR3 in amino acids: CASSRDSYGYTF. The DNA for the CDR3 is TGTGCCAGCAGTCGTGACAGCTATGGCTACACCTTC.

This clone was found once. This sequence joins TRBV7-2 and TRBJ2-3; the D gene is possibly TRBD2 (5 bases). With 4 bases removed from V and 3 bases from J, the gap between germline ends came to 14 bases. The CDR3 runs to 15 residues. Germline-derived CDR1 and CDR2 are SGHTA and FQGNSA. In DNA form, the CDR3 reads TGTGCCAGCAGCTCCGGGCCTTGGGAGACAGATACGCAGTATTTT. This codes for CASSSGPWETDTQYF.

This clone came up once. The chain uses TRBV5-8 and TRBJ1-6; D is unresolved. The CDR3 runs to 13 residues. Trimming stripped 4 bases from V and 8 bases from J, with 10 bases between. Germline V gives CDR1 SGHTS, CDR2 YDEGEE. The chain's CDR3 is CASSLSRDSPLHF. In nucleotides, the CDR3 is TGTGCCAGCAGCCTGAGCCGGGATTCACCCCTCCACTTT.

The J gene is TRBJ2-3, the V gene TRBV19; D is uncertain. This CDR3 has 15 residues. CDR1 LNHDA and CDR2 SQIVND come from the germline V gene (reference sequence). Trimming took 3 bases from V and 0 from J, leaving 10 bases between them. The CDR3 region is CASSIGHSSTDTQYF. CDR3 sequence (DNA): TGTGCCAGTAGTATCGGCCACAGCAGCACAGATACGCAGTATTTT.

A few counts support this clone. V gene TRBV2 combines with J gene TRBJ1-1; 7 positions match TRBD1. V lost 4 bases and J lost 4; bases outside the gene matches: 3. There are 13 residues in the CDR3. The germline gives CDR1 SNHLY, CDR2 FYNNEI. CDR3 DNA: TGTGCCAGCAGTGGACAGGGTCGCACTGAAGCTTTCTTT. It encodes CASSGQGRTEAFF. The whole variable domain, remainder taken from reference TRBV2 and TRBJ1-1, is EPEVTQTPSHQVTQMGQEVILRCVPISNHLYFYWYRQILGQKVEFLVSFYNNEISEKSEIFDDQFSVERPDGSNFTLKIRSTKLEDSAMYFCASSGQGRTEAFFGQGTRLTVV.

This chain joins TRBV5-6 and TRBJ2-7, with TRBD1 identical over 8 bases. V gave up 0 bases and J gave up 2 bases; unmatched junction bases: 1. Per germline, CDR1 SGHDT and CDR2 YYEEEE. This CDR3 has 14 amino acids. Here the CDR3 reads CASSLDRGAYEQYF. For the CDR3, the DNA is TGTGCCAGCAGCTTGGACAGGGGGGCCTACGAGCAGTACTTC.

This clone appeared once. This chain links TRBV7-8 with TRBJ2-5; 10 bases match TRBD1. Germline values: CDR1 SGHVS, CDR2 FQNEAQ. Losses at the gene ends were 5 bases for V and 9 bases for J; bases not matched to a gene: 6. The CDR3 runs to 13 residues. As DNA, the CDR3 is TGTGCCAGCAGCCGGGGACAGGGGATGGCCCAGTACTTC. Translated: CASSRGQGMAQYF.

The rearrangement joins TRBV27 to TRBJ1-2, with D tentatively TRBD1 (6 bases). Germline lookup yields CDR1 MNHEY and CDR2 SMNVEV (reference sequence). The CDR3 is 11 residues long. The V and J ends lost 8 bases and 8 bases respectively, with 12 bases between them. The CDR3 sequence: CASRAGEGYTF. CDR3 coding DNA: TGTGCCAGCCGGGCAGGGGAGGGCTACACCTTC.

CDR3 amino acids: CASSLVTGMTDTQYF. The DNA for the CDR3 is TGTGCCAGCAGCTTAGTAACAGGGATGACAGATACGCAGTATTTT. The V and J genes are TRBV11-2 and TRBJ2-3, with D perhaps matching TRBD1 (6 bases). Between the trimmed V and J ends, which lost 1 base and 3 bases, there was a span of 11 bases. There are 15 residues in the CDR3. Germline lookup yields CDR1 SGHAT and CDR2 FQNNGV.

A single count supports this clone. Given the absence of the conserved phenylalanine or tryptophan at the CDR3 end, a read error is likely. The DNA is left out, because the CDR3 cannot be placed on it with certainty; the CDR3 is given as TCRdb lists it. This chain links TRBV29-1 with TRBJ1-2; TRBD1 is taken as the D call from the table, unchecked against the DNA. CDR1 SQVTM and CDR2 ANQGSEA come from the germline V gene. Both ends counted, the CDR3 spans 12 residues. The CDR3 here is CSVEDLGQGIVV.

This sequence joins TRBV6-1 and TRBJ1-4; 11 nucleotides align to TRBD1. Trimming at V came to 4 bases and at J to 8 bases, leaving 6 bases not matched to a gene. Germline assignment: CDR1 MNHNS and CDR2 SASEGT. The CDR3 loop spans 15 amino acids. CDR3 sequence: CASSAPGQGGEKLFF. Written as DNA, the CDR3 is TGTGCCAGCAGTGCTCCGGGACAGGGGGGGGAAAAACTGTTTTTT.

This clone was found once. CDR3 sequence reads: CASSLRGLAASTDTQYF. DNA of the CDR3: TGTGCCAGCAGCTTGAGAGGGCTAGCGGCGAGCACAGATACGCAGTATTTT. The chain employs TRBV5-8 and TRBJ2-3; the match to TRBD2 covers 7 bases. CDR1 and CDR2 (germline): SGHTS, YDEGEE. Trimming took 1 base from V and 0 from J; bases not matched to a gene: 8. The CDR3 extends over 17 amino acids. Supplemented by reference TRBV5-8 and TRBJ2-3, the full variable domain reads EAGVTQSPTHLIKTRGQQATLRCSPISGHTSVYWYQQALGLGLQFLLWYDEGEERNRGNFPPRFSGRQFPNYSSELNVNALELEDSALYLCASSLRGLAASTDTQYFGPGTRLTVL.

As DNA, the CDR3 is TGTGCCAGCAGCAACCGACTGGAAGCTTTCTTT. It specifies CASSNRLEAFF. The rearrangement joins TRBV6-5 to TRBJ1-1; D gene uncertain. Germline CDR1 is MNHEY and CDR2 is SVGAGI. The CDR3 is 11 residues long. Between the trimmed V and J ends, which lost 6 bases and 8 bases, there was a span of 10 bases.